This TCR beta chain derives from a study of read filtering for tumor transcriptome and immune sequencing. Looking at the study overall: Whole-transcriptome libraries were prepared after DNase treatment. Study-wide results and limits: The sorted CD138-negative fraction was a mixed bone marrow immune population, not purified T cells. Approximately 82% of IR-seq clonotypes had a single read, yet these held about 3.4% of reads.

This clonotype has only a few counts. Its target is unknown. Bone marrow was sampled from every patient at the time of active disease. From approximately 430 ng of RNA, a library with molecular barcoded alpha/delta and beta/gamma adaptors was made. TCRdb fed the reads into MiXCR, producing one record per CDR3 protein. The sample lists over 50,000 distinct CDR3 sequences; roughly 19% were seen once. CDR3 length: 13 residues. The germline V gene has CDR1 DFQATT and CDR2 SNEGSKA (reference sequence). V was clipped by 6 bases and J by 3 bases, with 12 bases between them. Sequencing used a population of CD138-negative cells sorted from bone marrow. This TCR was recovered from a donor aged 40 or over with multiple myeloma. The chain combines TRBV20-1 with TRBJ1-5, with D tentatively TRBD1 (5 bases). CDR3 in DNA: TGCAGTGCCATGGGGCAGCACAATCAGCCCCAGCATTTT. Encoded protein: CSAMGQHNQPQHF.